Following are 4 T cell receptor beta chains from one sample sequenced in a study of CD8+ T cells in alopecia areata (dated by TCRdb to between 2017 and 2018). Interpreted using the paper, the time point label stands for: around 26 weeks on oral tofacitinib. Explained via the paper, the treatment or condition label denotes: oral pan-JAK inhibitor, 5-10 mg twice daily. Library preparation was by the immunoSEQ multiplex PCR assay. RNA was extracted from all samples and reverse transcribed into cDNA as template for TCR sequencing. Not all clones reach the TCRdb copy of this immuneACCESS table, which keeps in-frame sequences only. Checked studies attribute under half of the gap to unresolved V genes and leave the rest unexplained. Across this sample there are under 350,000 clones, with 58% seen only once. Of the sample, roughly 1.8% falls within the top ten clones. Sequencing used CD4+ T cells sorted from blood, obtained at week 24, from a patient treated with tofacitinib. The receptors here all came from a human donor with alopecia areata.

The V call is TRBV15, the J call TRBJ1-5; TRBD1 matches 8 bases. Germline CDR1 and CDR2: LNHNV and YYDKDF (reference sequence). This CDR3 has 16 amino acids. Trimming took 0 bases from V and 3 from J; bases not matched to a gene: 4. The chain's CDR3 is CATSRDRGQVNQPQHF. CDR3 DNA sequence: TGTGCCACCAGCAGAGATCGGGGACAGGTCAATCAGCCCCAGCATTTT.

This clone was observed once. The chain has TRBV4-1 and TRBJ2-7, with D possibly being TRBD1 (6 bases). Germline V gives CDR1 MGHRA, CDR2 YSYEKL. Trimming cost V 0 bases and J 3 bases, with 27 bases left between them. CDR3 length equals 20 residues. The CDR3 sequence is CASSQDVRVVGQKEYYEQYF. The CDR3 nucleotides are TGCGCCAGCAGCCAAGATGTTCGGGTAGTAGGACAGAAGGAATACTACGAGCAGTACTTC.

This clone has a count of ten or more. The chain joins TRBV30 to TRBJ2-2; TRBD1 matches 7 bases. Germline V gene sequence: CDR1 GTSNPN, CDR2 SVGIG (reference sequence). CDR3 length: 13 residues. The V segment lost 5 bases and the J segment 0 bases; nucleotides outside the gene matches: 0. The CDR3 region is CAWGQANTGELFF. The CDR3 DNA sequence: TGTGCCTGGGGACAGGCGAACACCGGGGAGCTGTTTTTT. Combining the CDR3 with reference TRBV30 and TRBJ2-2 gives the whole variable domain SQTIHQWPATLVQPVGSPLSLECTVEGTSNPNLYWYRQAAGRGLQLLFYSVGIGQISSEVPQNLSASRPQDRQFILSSKKLLLSDSGFYLCAWGQANTGELFFGEGSRLTVL.

CDR3 in amino acids: CASSPIRGADTQYF. CDR3 DNA: TGCGCCAGCAGCCCAATCCGGGGGGCAGATACGCAGTATTTT. The gene calls are TRBV4-3 and TRBJ2-3, with 7 bases fitting TRBD2. The CDR3 is made up of 14 amino acids. Germline V gives CDR1 LGHNA, CDR2 YSLEER. Germline trimming cut 4 bases from V and 4 bases from J; bases unmatched to any gene: 5.